This TCR beta chain was obtained from a study of CD8 T cells in ankylosing spondylitis. Study-wide results and limits: Apparently characteristic of ankylosing spondylitis blood was a TCR beta motif (roughly 8 highly homologous variants).

This clonotype was detected a few times. Its specificity is not known. TCRdb redid the calling of the 5' RACE reads with MiXCR, one entry per CDR3 protein. The sample has 350,000 or so distinct CDR3 sequences; under 8.5% are singletons. Per the germline V gene, CDR1 is SGHRS and CDR2 is YFSETQ. This CDR3 spans 17 amino acids. With V trimmed by 4 bases and J by 4 bases, 7 bases remained unmatched. The chain couples TRBV5-1 to TRBJ2-2; 13 bases match TRBD2. Material for sequencing was blood, either unsorted or a sorted T cell fraction (not recorded which). This sequence originates from a male donor with ankylosing spondylitis. CDR3 amino acids: CASSRGTSGTRTGELFF. As DNA, the CDR3 is TGCGCCAGCAGCCGCGGGACTAGCGGGACGCGCACCGGGGAGCTGTTTTTT.